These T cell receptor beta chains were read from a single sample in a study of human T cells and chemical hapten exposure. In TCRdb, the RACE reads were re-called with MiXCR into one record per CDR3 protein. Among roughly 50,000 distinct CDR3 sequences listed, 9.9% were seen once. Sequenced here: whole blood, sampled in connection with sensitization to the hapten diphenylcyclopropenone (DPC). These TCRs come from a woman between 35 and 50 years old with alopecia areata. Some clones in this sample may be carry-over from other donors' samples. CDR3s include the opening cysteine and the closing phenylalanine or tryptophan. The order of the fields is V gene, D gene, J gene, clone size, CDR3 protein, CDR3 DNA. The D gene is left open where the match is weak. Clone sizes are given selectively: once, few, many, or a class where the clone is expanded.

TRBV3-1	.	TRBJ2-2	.	CASSQVWETGELFF	TGTGCCAGCAGCCAAGTTTGGGAAACCGGGGAGCTGTTTTTT
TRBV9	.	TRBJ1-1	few	CASSLRQGSTEAFF	TGTGCCAGCAGCCTCAGACAAGGGAGTACTGAAGCTTTCTTT
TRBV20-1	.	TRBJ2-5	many	CSASRGQETQYF	TGCAGTGCTAGCAGGGGACAAGAGACCCAGTACTTC
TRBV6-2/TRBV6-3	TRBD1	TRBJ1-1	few	CAGRPGGTEAFF	TGTGCCGGCCGGCCAGGGGGGACTGAAGCTTTCTTT
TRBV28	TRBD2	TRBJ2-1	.	CASSLDGGFNEQFF	TGTGCCAGCAGTTTAGACGGGGGGTTCAATGAGCAGTTCTTC
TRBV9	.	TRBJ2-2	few	CASSVAGAITGELFF	TGTGCCAGCAGCGTAGCGGGGGCAATCACCGGGGAGCTGTTTTTT
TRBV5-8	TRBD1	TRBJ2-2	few	CASSPTPGTGHTGELFF	TGTGCCAGCAGCCCGACCCCCGGGACAGGACATACCGGGGAGCTGTTTTTT
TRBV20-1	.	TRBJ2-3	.	CSARESGLTDTQYF	TGCAGTGCTAGGGAGAGCGGACTCACAGATACGCAGTATTTT
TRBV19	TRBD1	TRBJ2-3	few	CASSLGQVQDTQYF	TGTGCCAGTAGTCTCGGACAGGTTCAAGATACGCAGTATTTT
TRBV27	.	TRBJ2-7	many	CASSLTAPSGNEQYF	TGTGCCAGCAGTTTAACGGCTCCGAGTGGGAACGAGCAGTACTTC
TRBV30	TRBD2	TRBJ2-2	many	CAWSVAGGTGELFF	TGTGCCTGGAGTGTAGCGGGGGGCACCGGGGAGCTGTTTTTT
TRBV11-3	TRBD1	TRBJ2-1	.	CASSLGQGDDNEQFF	TGTGCCAGCAGCCTAGGACAGGGGGACGACAATGAGCAGTTCTTC
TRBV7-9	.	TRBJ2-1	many	CASSFRGAVINEQFF	TGTGCCAGCAGCTTCCGAGGGGCCGTCATCAATGAGCAGTTCTTC